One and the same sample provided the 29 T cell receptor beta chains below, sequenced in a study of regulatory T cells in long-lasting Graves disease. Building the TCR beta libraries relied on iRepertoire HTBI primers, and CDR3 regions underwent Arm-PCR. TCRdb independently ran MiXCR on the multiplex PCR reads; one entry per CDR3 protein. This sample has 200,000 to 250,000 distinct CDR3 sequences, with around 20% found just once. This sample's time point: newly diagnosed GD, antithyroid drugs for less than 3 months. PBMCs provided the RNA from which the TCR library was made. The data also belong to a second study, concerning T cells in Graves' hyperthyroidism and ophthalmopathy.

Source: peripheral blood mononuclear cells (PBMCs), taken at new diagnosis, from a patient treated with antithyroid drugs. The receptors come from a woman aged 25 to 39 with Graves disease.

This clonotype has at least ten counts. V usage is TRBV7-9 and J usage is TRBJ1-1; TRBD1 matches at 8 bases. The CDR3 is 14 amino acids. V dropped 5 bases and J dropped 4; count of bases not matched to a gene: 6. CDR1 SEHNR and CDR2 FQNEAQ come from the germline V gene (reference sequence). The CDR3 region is CASSPQGAGTEAFF. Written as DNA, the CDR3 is TGTGCCAGCAGCCCCCAGGGGGCGGGCACTGAAGCTTTCTTT.

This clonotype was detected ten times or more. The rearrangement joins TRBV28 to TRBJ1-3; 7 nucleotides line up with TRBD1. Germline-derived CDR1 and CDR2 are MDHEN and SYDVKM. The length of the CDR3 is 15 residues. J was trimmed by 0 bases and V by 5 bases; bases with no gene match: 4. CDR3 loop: CASSPGTVSGNTIYF. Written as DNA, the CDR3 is TGTGCCAGCAGTCCCGGGACAGTCTCTGGAAACACCATATATTTT.

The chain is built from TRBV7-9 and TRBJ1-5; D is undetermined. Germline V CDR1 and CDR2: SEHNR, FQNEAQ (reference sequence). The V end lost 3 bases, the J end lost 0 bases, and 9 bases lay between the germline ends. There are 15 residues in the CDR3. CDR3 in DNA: TGTGCCAGCAGCTTCGGGGAGGGTAGCAATCAGCCCCAGCATTTT. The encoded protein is CASSFGEGSNQPQHF.

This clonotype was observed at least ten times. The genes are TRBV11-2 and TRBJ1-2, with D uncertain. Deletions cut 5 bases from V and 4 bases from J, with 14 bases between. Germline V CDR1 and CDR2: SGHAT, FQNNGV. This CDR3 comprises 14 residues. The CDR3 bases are TGTGCCAGCAGCCTAAACCCGGGCTCCTATGGCTACACCTTC. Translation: CASSLNPGSYGYTF.

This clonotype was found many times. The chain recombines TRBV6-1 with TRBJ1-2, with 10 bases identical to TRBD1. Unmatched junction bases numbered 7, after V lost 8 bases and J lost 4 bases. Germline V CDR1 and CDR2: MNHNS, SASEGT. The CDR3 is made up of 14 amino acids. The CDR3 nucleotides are TGTGCCAGCTACGGGACAGGGGCCGCCTATGGCTACACCTTC. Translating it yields CASYGTGAAYGYTF.

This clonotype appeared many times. CDR3 region: CASSQTFYGYTF. Here the CDR3 DNA reads TGTGCCAGCAGCCAGACATTCTATGGCTACACCTTC. This chain uses TRBV14 with TRBJ1-2; D gene ambiguous. The CDR3 sequence is 12 residues long. V gave up 3 bases and J gave up 4 bases, with 6 bases separating them. The germline CDR1 and CDR2 sequences are SGHDN and FVKESK.

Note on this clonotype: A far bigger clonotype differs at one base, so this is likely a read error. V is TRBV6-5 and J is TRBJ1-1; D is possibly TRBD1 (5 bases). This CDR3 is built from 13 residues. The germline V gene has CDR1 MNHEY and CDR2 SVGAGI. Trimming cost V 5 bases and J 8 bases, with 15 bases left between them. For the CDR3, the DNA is TGTGCCAGCAGTGAGATGACAGAAACAGAAGCTTTCTTT. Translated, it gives CASSEMTETEAFF.

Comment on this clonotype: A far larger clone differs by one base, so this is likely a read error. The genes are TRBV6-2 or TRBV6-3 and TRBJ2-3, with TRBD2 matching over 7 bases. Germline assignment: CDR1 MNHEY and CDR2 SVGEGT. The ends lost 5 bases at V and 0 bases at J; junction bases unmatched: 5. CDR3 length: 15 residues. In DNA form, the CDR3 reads TGTGCCAGCAGTCTAGCGGATTTTAGCACAGATACGCAGTATTTT. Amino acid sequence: CASSLADFSTDTQYF.

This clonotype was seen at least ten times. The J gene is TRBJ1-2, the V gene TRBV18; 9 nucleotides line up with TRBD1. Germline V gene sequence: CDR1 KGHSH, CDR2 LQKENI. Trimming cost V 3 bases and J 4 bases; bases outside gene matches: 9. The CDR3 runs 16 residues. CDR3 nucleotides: TGTGCCAGCTCACCGCCTACCGGGACAGGGCCCTATGGCTACACCTTC. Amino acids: CASSPPTGTGPYGYTF.

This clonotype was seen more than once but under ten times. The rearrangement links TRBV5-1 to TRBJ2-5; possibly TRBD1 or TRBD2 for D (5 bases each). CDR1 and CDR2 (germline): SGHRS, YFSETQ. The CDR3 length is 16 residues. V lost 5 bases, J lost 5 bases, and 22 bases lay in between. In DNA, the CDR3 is TGCGCCAGCAGTCGAGGGGCGCTTTCCTTCCAGGAGACCCAGTACTTC. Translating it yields CASSRGALSFQETQYF.

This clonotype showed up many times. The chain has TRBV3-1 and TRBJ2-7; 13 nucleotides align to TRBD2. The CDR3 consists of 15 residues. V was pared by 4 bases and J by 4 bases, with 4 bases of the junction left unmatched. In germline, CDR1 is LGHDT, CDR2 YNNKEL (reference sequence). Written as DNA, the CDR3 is TGTGCCAGCAGCCGAGGGACTAGCGGGAATTACGAGCAGTACTTC. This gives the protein CASSRGTSGNYEQYF.

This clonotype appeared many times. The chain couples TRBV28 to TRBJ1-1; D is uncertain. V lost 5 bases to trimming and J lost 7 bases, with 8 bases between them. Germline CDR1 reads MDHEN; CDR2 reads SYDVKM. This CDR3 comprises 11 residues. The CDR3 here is CASSIPGEAFF. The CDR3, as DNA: TGTGCCAGCAGTATTCCAGGTGAAGCTTTCTTT.

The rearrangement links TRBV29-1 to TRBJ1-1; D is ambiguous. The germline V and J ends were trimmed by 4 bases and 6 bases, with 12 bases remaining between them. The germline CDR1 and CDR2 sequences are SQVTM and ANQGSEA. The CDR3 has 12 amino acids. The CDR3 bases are TGCAGCGTTGGCGACACCCGGTCTGAAGCTTTCTTT. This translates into CSVGDTRSEAFF. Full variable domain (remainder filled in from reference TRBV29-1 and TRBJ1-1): SAVISQKPSRDICQRGTSLTIQCQVDSQVTMMFWYRQQPGQSLTLIATANQGSEATYESGFVIDKFPISRPNLTFSTLTVSNMSPEDSSIYLCSVGDTRSEAFFGQGTRLTVV.

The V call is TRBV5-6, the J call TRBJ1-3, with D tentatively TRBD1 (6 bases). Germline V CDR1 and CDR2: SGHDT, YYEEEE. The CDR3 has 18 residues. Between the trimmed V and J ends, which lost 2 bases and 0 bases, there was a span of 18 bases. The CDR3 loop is CASSFGGGGALSGNTIYF. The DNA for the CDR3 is TGTGCCAGCAGCTTCGGAGGGGGGGGAGCCCTCTCTGGAAACACCATATATTTT. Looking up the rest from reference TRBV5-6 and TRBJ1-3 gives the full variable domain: DAGVTQSPTHLIKTRGQQVTLRCSPKSGHDTVSWYQQALGQGPQFIFQYYEEEERQRGNFPDRFSGHQFPNYSSELNVNALLLGDSALYLCASSFGGGGALSGNTIYFGEGSWLTVV.

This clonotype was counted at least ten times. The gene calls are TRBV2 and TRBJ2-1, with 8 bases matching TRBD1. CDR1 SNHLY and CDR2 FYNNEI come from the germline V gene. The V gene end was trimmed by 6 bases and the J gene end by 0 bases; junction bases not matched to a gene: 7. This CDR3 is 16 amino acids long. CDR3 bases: TGTGCCAGCAGGAGGGCAGGGGGCAGCTCCTACAATGAGCAGTTCTTC. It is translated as CASRRAGGSSYNEQFF.

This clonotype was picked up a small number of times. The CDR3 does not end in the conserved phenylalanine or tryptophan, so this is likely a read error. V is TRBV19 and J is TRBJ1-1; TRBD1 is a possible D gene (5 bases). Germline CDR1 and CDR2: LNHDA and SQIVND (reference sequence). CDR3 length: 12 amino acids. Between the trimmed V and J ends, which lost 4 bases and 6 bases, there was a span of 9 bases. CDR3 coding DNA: TGTGCCAGTAGTACAGGGACCGCTGAAGCTTTCCTT. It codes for CASSTGTAEAFL.

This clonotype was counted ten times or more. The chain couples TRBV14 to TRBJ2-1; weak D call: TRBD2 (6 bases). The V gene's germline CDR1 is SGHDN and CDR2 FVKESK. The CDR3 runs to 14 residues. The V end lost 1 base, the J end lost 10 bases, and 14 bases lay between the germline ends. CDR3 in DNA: TGTGCCAGCAGCCAAGTAGGAGGGTACGAGGAGCAGTTCTTC. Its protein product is CASSQVGGYEEQFF.

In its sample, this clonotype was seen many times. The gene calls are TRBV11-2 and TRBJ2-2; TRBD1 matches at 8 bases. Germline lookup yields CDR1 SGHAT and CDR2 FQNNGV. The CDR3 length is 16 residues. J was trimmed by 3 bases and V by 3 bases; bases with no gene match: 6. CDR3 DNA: TGTGCCAGCAGCTTTTCGGCGACAGGGGACACCGGGGAGCTGTTTTTT. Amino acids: CASSFSATGDTGELFF. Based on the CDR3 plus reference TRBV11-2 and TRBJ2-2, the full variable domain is EAGVAQSPRYKIIEKRQSVAFWCNPISGHATLYWYQQILGQGPKLLIQFQNNGVVDDSQLPKDRFSAERLKGVDSTLKIQPAKLEDSAVYLCASSFSATGDTGELFFGEGSRLTVL.

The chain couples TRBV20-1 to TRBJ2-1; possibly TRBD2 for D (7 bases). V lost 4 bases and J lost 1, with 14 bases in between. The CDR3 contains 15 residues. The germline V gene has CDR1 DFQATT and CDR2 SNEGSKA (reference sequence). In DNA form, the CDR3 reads TGCAGTGCTATCCGGGGGGCGGTATCCTACAATGAGCAGTTCTTC. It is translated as CSAIRGAVSYNEQFF.

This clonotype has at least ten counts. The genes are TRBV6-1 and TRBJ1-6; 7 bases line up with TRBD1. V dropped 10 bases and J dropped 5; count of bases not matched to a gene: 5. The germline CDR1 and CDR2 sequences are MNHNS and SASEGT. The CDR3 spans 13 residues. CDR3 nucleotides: TGTGCCACCAAGGGACAGAATAATTCACCCCTCCACTTT. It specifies CATKGQNNSPLHF.

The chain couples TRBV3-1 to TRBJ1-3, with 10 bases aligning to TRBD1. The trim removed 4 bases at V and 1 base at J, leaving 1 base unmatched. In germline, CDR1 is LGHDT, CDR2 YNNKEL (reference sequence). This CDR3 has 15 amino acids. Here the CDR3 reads CASSRQGASGNTIYF. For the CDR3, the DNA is TGTGCCAGCAGCCGACAGGGGGCTTCTGGAAACACCATATATTTT.

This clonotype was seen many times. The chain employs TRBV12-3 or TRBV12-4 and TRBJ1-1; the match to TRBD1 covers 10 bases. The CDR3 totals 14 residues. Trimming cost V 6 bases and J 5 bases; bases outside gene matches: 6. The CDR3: CASSLRTGGTEAFF. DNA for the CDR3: TGTGCCAGCAGCTTAAGGACAGGGGGAACTGAAGCTTTCTTT.

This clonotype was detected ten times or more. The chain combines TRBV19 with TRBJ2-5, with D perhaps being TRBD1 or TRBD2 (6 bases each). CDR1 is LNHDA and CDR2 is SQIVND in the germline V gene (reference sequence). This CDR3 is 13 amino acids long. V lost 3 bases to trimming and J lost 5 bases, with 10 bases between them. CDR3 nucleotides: TGTGCCAGTAGTATTAGGAGGGGGGAGACCCAGTACTTC. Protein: CASSIRRGETQYF.

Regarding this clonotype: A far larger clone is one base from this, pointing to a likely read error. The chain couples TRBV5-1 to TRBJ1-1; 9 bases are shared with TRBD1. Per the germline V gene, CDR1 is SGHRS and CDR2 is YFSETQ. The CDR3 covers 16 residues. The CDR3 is CASSPPRTGANTEAFF. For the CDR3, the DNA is TGTGCCAGCAGCCCCCCCCGGACAGGGGCGAACACTGAAGCTTTCTTT.

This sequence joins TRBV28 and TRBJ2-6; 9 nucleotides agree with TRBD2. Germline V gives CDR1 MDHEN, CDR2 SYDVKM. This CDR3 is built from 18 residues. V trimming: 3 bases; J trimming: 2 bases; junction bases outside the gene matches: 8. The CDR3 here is CASSFTGASGTGANVLTF. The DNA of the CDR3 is TGTGCCAGCAGTTTTACAGGGGCTAGCGGGACTGGGGCCAACGTCCTGACTTTC. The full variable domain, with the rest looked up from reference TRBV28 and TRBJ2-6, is DVKVTQSSRYLVKRTGEKVFLECVQDMDHENMFWYRQDPGLGLRLIYFSYDVKMKEKGDIPEGYSVSREKKERFSLILESASTNQTSMYLCASSFTGASGTGANVLTFGAGSRLTVL.

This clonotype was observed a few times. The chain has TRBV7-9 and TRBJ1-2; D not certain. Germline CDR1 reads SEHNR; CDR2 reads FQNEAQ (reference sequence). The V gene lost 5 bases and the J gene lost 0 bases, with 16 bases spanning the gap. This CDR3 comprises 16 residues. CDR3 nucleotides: TGTGCCAGCAGCCCGACTGGATGGGGTGCTAACTATGGCTACACCTTC. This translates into CASSPTGWGANYGYTF.

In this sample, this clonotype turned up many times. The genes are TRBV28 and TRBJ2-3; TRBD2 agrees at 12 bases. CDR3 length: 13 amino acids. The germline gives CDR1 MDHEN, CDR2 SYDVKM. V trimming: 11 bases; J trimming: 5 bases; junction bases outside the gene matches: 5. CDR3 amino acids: CAASGGAVDTQYF. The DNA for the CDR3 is TGTGCCGCTAGCGGGGGGGCCGTAGATACGCAGTATTTT.

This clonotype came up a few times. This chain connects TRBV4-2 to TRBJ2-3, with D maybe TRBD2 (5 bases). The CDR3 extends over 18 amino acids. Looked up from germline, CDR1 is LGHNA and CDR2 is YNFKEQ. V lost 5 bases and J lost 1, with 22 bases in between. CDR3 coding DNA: TGTGCCAGCAGCTTAAATTGGGAGTCTAGCACTCGCACAGATACGCAGTATTTT. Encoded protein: CASSLNWESSTRTDTQYF.

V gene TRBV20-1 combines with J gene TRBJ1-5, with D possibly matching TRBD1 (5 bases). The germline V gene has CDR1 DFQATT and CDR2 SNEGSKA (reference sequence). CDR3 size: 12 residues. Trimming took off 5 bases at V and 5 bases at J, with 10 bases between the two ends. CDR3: CSAAWGDQPQHF. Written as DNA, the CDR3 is TGCAGTGCTGCCTGGGGGGATCAGCCCCAGCATTTT.